This TCR beta chain came from a study of T-cell reconstitution after alpha-beta-depleted transplantation in children. Study outcomes and limitations: Several hundred graft clones that had expanded were reportedly the source of alpha-beta T cells about two months after transplant. Most T-cell counts and diversity one year after the transplant came from T cells that were newly produced. Some patients owed their high day-60 TCRbeta diversity to surviving recipient T cells and thymic progenitors.

Trimming removed 4 bases at V and 4 bases at J, with 15 bases between. This CDR3 comprises 14 residues. CDR1 SQVTM and CDR2 ANQGSEA come from the germline V gene. During its preparation, the TCRbeta library received unique molecular identifiers. One entry per CDR3 protein, called by TCRdb with MiXCR from the PCR reads. This table holds roughly 790,000 distinct CDR3 sequences, 16% found once. This clonotype occurred many times. Its antigen remains unidentified. The sample here was PBMCs, mostly from graft donor cells, taken 360 days after TCRalphabeta/CD19-depleted stem cell transplant. This chain connects TRBV29-1 to TRBJ2-3; a weak D match, TRBD2 (6 bases). The TCR originated in a male patient younger than 18 who had a stem cell transplant for acute lymphoblastic leukemia, so the T cells may come from the graft donor. Written as DNA, the CDR3 is TGCAGCGTTGTCTGGGGGGACTTCGCAGATACGCAGTATTTT. It specifies CSVVWGDFADTQYF.